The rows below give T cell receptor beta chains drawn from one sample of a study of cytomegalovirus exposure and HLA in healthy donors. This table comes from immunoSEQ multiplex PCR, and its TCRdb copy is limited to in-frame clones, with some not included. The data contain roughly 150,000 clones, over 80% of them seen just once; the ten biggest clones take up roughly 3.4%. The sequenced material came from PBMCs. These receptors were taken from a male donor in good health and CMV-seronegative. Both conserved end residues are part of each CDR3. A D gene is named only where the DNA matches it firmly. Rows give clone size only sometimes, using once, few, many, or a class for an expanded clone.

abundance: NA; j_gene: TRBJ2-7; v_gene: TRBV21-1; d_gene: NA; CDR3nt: TGTGCCAGCAGCAAAGGAGAGTTTCCAGCGGGGGTATCCTACGAGCAGTACTTC; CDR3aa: CASSKGEFPAGVSYEQYF
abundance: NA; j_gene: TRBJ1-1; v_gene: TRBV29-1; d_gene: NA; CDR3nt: TGCAGCGTTGACCCAGGGGCTGAAGCTTTCTTT; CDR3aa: CSVDPGAEAFF
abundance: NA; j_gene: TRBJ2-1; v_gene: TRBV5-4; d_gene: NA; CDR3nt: TGTGCCAGCAGCTTGGGAGGGGGGGCCGGTAATGAGCAGTTCTTC; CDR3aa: CASSLGGGAGNEQFF
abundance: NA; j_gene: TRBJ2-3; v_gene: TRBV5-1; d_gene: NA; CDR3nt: TGCGCCAGCAGCTTCGTCGACGGGAGCACAGATACGCAGTATTTT; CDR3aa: CASSFVDGSTDTQYF
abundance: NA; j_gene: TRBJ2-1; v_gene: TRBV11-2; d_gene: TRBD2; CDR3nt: TGTGCCAGCAGCTCCCCGGGACTAGCGGGGGGCAGCTCCTACAATGAGCAGTTCTTC; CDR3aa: CASSSPGLAGGSSYNEQFF
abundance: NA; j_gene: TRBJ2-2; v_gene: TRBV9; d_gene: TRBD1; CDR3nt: TGTGCCAGCAGCGGGCTCGGGACAGGGAGCACCGGGGAGCTGTTTTTT; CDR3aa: CASSGLGTGSTGELFF
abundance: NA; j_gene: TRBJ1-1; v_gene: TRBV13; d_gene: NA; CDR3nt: TGTGCCAGCAGCTTAGACCCTGGGACAACGAACACTGAAGCTTTCTTT; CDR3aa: CASSLDPGTTNTEAFF
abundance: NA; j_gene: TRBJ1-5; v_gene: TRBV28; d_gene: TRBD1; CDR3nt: TGTGCCAGCACCCCCGCAGGGGGGTGGTTCAATCAGCCCCAGCATTTT; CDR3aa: CASTPAGGWFNQPQHF
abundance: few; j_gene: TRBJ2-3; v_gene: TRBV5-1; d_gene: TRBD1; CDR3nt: TGCGCCAGCAGCCCCAACCCGGGACAGGGCACAGATACGCAGTATTTT; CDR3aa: CASSPNPGQGTDTQYF
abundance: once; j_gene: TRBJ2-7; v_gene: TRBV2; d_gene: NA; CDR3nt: TGTGCCAGCGGTCTTCCGGACGGGAACAACGAGCAGTACTTC; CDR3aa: CASGLPDGNNEQYF
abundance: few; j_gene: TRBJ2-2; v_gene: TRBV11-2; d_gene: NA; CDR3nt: TGTGCCAGCAGCCCCGTCCTGGGGCCGACCGGGGAGCTGTTTTTT; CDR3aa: CASSPVLGPTGELFF
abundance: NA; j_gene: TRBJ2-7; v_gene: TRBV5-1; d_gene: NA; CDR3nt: TGCGCCAGCAGCTTTTCCGGACTCGGATCCTACGAGCAGTACTTC; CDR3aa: CASSFSGLGSYEQYF
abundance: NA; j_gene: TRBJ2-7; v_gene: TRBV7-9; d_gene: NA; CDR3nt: TGTGCCAGCAGCTTCGATCAGGGGACGCCTTTGTACGAGCAGTACTTC; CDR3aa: CASSFDQGTPLYEQYF
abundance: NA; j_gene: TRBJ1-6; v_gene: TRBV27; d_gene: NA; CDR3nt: TGTGCCAGCAGTGGGACAAATAATTCACCCCTCCACTTT; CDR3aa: CASSGTNNSPLHF
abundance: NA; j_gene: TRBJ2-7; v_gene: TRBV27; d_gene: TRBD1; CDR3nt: TGTGCCAGCAGTTTATCTAGGGGGACAGTAAGGTACGAGCAGTACTTC; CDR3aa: CASSLSRGTVRYEQYF
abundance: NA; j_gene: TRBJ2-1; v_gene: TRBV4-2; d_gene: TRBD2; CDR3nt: TGTGCCAGCAGCCAAGAACGACTAGCGGCCGGGGGGAATGAGCAGTTCTTC; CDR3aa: CASSQERLAAGGNEQFF
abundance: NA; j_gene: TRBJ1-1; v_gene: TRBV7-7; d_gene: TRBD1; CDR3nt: TGTGCCAGCAGCGCTTACAGGGGTGGACAAGCTGAAGCTTTCTTT; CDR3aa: CASSAYRGGQAEAFF
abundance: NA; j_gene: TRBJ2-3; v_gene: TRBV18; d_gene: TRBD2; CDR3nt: TGTGCCAGCTCGAAGGGACTAGCGGGGGGCCCCACAGATACGCAGTATTTT; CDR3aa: CASSKGLAGGPTDTQYF
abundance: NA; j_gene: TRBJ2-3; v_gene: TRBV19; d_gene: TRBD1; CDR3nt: TGTGCCAGTGGAGTGGGGACAGGGAGCACAGATACGCAGTATTTT; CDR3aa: CASGVGTGSTDTQYF
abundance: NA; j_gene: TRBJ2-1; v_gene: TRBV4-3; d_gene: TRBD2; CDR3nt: TGCGCCAGCAGCCGGCACCCCGGGACTAGCGGGAGGAATGAGCAGTTCTTC; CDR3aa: CASSRHPGTSGRNEQFF
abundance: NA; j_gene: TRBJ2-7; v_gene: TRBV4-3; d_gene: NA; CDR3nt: TGCGCCAGCAGCCAAGAGCGGGACGACAGATCCTACGAGCAGTACTTC; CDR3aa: CASSQERDDRSYEQYF
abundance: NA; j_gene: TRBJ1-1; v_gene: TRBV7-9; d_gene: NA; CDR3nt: TGTGCCAGCAGCCAGGGGTTGGACACTGAAGCTTTCTTT; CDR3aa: CASSQGLDTEAFF
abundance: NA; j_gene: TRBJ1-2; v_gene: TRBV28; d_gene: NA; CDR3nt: TGTGCCAGCAGTGGGGCCGACAAAGCAGGCTATGGCTACACCTTC; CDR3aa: CASSGADKAGYGYTF
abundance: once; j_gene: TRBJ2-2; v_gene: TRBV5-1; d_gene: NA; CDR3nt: TGCGCCAGCAGCTTGATATCATCAGGGTATGGGGTTGTCGGGGAGCTGTTTTTT; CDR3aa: CASSLISSGYGVVGELFF
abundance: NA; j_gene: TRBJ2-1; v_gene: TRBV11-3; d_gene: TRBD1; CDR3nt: TGTGCCAGCAGCTTAGCCGGGACAGGTAACTCCTACAATGAGCAGTTCTTC; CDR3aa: CASSLAGTGNSYNEQFF
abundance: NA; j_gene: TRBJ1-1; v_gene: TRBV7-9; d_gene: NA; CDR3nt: TGTGCCAGCAGGGGGCGAGGGAACACTGAAGCTTTCTTT; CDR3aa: CASRGRGNTEAFF
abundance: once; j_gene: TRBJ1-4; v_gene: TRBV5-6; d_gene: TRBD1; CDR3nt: TGTGCCAGCAGCTTAAAGACAGGGAAGGGGAATGAAAAACTGTTTTTT; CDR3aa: CASSLKTGKGNEKLFF
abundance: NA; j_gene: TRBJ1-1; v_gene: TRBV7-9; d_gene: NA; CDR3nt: TGTGCCAGCAGGGTGGACAGCACGTCTGAAGCTTTCTTT; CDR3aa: CASRVDSTSEAFF
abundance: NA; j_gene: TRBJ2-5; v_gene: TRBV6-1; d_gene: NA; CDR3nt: TGTGCCAGCAGTGATATGGGAGCCCGGTACCAAGAGACCCAGTACTTC; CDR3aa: CASSDMGARYQETQYF
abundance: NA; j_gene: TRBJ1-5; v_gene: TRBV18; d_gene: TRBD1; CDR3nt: TGTGCCAGCTCACTCGGGACAGGGGGTCGGAGCAATCAGCCCCAGCATTTT; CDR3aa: CASSLGTGGRSNQPQHF
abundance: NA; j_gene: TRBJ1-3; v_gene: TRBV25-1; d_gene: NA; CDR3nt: TGTGCCAGCATGGGGGGGTACAGGGCCGGTGGAAACACCATATATTTT; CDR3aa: CASMGGYRAGGNTIYF
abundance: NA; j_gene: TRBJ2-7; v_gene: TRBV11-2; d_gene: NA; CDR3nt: TGTGCCAGCAGGGCGCCGGGACATCTGGGTCGGGAGCAGTACTTC; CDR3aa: CASRAPGHLGREQYF
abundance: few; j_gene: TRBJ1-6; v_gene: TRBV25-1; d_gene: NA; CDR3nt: TGTGCCACCCGGAGGGAGAATTCACCCCTCCACTTT; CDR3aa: CATRRENSPLHF